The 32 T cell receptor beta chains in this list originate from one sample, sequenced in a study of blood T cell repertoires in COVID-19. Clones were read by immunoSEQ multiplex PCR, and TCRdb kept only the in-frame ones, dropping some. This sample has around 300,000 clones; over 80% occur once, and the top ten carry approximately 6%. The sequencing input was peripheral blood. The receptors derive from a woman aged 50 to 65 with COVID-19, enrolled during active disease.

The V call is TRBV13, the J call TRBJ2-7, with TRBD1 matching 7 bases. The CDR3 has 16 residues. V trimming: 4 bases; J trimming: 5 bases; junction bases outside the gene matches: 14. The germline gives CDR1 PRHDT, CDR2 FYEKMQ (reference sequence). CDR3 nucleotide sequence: TGTGCCAGCAGCTACCGGGACAGATTTCCGGAAAACGAGCAGTACTTC. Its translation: CASSYRDRFPENEQYF.

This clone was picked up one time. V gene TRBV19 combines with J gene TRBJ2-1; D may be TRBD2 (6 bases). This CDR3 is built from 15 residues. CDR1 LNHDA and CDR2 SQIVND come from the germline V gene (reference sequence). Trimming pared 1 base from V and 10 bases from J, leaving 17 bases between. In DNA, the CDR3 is TGTGCCAGTAGTATAGGCACGGGGGTCATCGGGGAGCAGTTCTTC. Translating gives CASSIGTGVIGEQFF. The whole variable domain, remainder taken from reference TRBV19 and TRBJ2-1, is DGGITQSPKYLFRKEGQNVTLSCEQNLNHDAMYWYRQDPGQGLRLIYYSQIVNDFQKGDIAEGYSVSREKKESFPLTVTSAQKNPTAFYLCASSIGTGVIGEQFFGPGTRLTVL.

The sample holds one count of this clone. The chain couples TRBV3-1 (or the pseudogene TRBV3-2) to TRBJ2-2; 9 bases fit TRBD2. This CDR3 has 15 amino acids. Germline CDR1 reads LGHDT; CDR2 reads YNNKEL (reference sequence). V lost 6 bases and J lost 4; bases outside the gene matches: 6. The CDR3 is CASSYGTSSTGELFF. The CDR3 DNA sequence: TGTGCCAGCAGTTACGGGACTAGCAGCACCGGGGAGCTGTTTTTT.

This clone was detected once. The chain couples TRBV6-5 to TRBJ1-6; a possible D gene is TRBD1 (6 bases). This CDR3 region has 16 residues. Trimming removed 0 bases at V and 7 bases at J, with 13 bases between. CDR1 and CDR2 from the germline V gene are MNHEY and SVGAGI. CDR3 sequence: CASSYSWTDPNSPLHF. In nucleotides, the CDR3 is TGTGCCAGCAGTTACTCTTGGACAGATCCGAATTCACCCCTCCACTTT.

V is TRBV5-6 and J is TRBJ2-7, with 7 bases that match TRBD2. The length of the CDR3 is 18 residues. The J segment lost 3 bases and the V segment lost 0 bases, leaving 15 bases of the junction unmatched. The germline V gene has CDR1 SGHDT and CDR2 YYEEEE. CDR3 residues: CASSLVAGRLADLYEQYF. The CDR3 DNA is TGTGCCAGCAGCTTGGTGGCAGGGCGGCTAGCGGACCTCTACGAGCAGTACTTC.

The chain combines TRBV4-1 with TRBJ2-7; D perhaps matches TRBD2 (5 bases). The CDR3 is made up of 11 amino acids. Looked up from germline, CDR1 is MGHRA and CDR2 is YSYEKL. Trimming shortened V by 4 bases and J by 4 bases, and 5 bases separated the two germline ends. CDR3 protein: CASSRRYEQYF. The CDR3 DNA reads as TGCGCCAGCAGCCGGAGGTACGAGCAGTACTTC.

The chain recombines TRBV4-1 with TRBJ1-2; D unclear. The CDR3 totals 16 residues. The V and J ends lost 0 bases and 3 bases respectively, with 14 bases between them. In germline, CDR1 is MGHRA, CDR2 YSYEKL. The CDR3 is CASSQDAGSLYYGYTF. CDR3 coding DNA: TGCGCCAGCAGCCAAGATGCGGGATCCCTCTACTATGGCTACACCTTC.

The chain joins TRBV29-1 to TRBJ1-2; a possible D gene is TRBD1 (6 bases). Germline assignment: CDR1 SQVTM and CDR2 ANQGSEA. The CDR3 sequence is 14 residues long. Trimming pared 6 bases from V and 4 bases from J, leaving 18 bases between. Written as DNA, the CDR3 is TGCAGCGTAGACCCTACAGGGCCCCTCTATGGCTACACCTTC. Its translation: CSVDPTGPLYGYTF.

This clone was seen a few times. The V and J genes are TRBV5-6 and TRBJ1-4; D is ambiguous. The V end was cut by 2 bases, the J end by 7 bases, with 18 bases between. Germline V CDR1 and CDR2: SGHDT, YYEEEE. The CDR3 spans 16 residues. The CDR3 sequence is CASSFGPGYSLEKLFF. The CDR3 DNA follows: TGTGCCAGCAGCTTTGGTCCGGGATACTCCCTTGAAAAACTGTTTTTT.

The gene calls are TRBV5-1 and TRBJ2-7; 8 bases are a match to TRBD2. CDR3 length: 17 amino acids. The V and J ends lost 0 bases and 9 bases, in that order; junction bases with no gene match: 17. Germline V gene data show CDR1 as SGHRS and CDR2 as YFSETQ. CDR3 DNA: TGCGCCAGCAGCTTGGCGTCTTCCAGCGGGAGCGATCCACGGCAGTACTTC. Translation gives CASSLASSSGSDPRQYF.

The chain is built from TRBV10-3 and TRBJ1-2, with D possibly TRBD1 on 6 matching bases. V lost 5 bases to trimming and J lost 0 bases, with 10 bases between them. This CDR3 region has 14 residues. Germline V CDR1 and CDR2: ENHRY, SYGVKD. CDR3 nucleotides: TGTGCCATCAGTAAGGACAGAGCTAACTATGGCTACACCTTC. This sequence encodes CAISKDRANYGYTF.

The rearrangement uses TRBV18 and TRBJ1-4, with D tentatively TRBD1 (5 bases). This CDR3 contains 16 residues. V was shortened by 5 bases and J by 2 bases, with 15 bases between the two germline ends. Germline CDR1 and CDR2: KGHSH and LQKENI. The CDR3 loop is CASSGPGETTNEKLFF. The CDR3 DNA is TGTGCCAGCTCAGGCCCGGGGGAAACGACTAATGAAAAACTGTTTTTT.

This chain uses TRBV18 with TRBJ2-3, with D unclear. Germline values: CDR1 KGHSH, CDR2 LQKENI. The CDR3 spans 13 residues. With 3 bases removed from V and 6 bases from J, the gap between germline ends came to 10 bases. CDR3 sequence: CASSPPNEDTQYF. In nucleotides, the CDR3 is TGTGCCAGCTCACCGCCCAACGAGGATACGCAGTATTTT.

The DNA of the CDR3 is TGTGCCAGTAGTAAAACAGGGATTCTTTCACCCCTCCACTTT. It encodes CASSKTGILSPLHF. This chain joins TRBV19 and TRBJ1-6; D is perhaps TRBD1 (6 bases). The germline gives CDR1 LNHDA, CDR2 SQIVND (reference sequence). CDR3 size: 14 residues. Trimming left V 4 bases short and J 9 bases short, with 13 bases between. Full variable domain (remainder filled in from reference TRBV19 and TRBJ1-6): DGGITQSPKYLFRKEGQNVTLSCEQNLNHDAMYWYRQDPGQGLRLIYYSQIVNDFQKGDIAEGYSVSREKKESFPLTVTSAQKNPTAFYLCASSKTGILSPLHFGNGTRLTVT.

The CDR3 nucleotides read TGTGCCAGCAGCTCTCCAGGGGACGAGACCCAGTACTTC. It encodes CASSSPGDETQYF. The chain has TRBV7-2 and TRBJ2-5; D is perhaps TRBD1 (6 bases). Germline CDR1 reads SGHTA; CDR2 reads FQGNSA. The CDR3 runs to 13 residues. Trimming took 4 bases from V and 5 from J, leaving 11 bases between them.

CDR3 in amino acids: CASSLTPDALAGDEQFF. Written as DNA, the CDR3 is TGTGCCAGCAGCTTAACCCCAGACGCGCTAGCGGGAGATGAGCAGTTCTTC. The genes are TRBV7-3 and TRBJ2-1; 10 positions match TRBD2. Trimming at V came to 0 bases and at J to 8 bases, leaving 10 bases not matched to a gene. Germline V CDR1 and CDR2: SGHTA, FQGTGA. This CDR3 is built from 17 residues.

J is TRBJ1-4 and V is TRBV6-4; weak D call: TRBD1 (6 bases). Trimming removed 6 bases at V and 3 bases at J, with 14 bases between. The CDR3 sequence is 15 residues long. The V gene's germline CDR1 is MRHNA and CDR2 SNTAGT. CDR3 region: CASSPTGMANEKLFF. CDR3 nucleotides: TGTGCCAGCAGCCCAACAGGGATGGCTAATGAAAAACTGTTTTTT.

The CDR3 here is CASSEQGLGDQPQHF. The CDR3 DNA is TGTGCCAGCAGTGAACAGGGGTTAGGGGATCAGCCCCAGCATTTT. J is TRBJ1-5 and V is TRBV6-1, with a weak D call TRBD1 (6 bases). The CDR3 has 15 residues. Germline-derived CDR1 and CDR2 are MNHNS and SASEGT. Trimming removed 2 bases from V and 5 bases from J, with 13 bases in between.

The DNA for the CDR3 is TGTGCCAGCAGCGGTCACGACGGACAGAACACCGGGGAGCTGTTTTTT. Translating it yields CASSGHDGQNTGELFF. This chain connects TRBV25-1 to TRBJ2-2; possible D gene TRBD1, 5 bases. The CDR3 has 16 amino acids. The germline CDR1 and CDR2 sequences are MGHDK and SYGVNS. V was cut by 6 bases and J by 1 base, with 15 bases left in between.

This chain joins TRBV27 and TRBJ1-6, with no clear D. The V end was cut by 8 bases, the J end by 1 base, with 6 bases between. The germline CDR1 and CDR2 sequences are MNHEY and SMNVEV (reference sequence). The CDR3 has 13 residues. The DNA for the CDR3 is TGTGCCAGCCGTAAATCCTATAATTCACCCCTCCACTTT. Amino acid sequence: CASRKSYNSPLHF.

The CDR3 DNA reads as TGTGCCAGCAGAGCACAGGGCCGAAGGAGGAACACTGAAGCTTTCTTT. Its protein product is CASRAQGRRRNTEAFF. The chain combines TRBV2 with TRBJ1-1, with D possibly TRBD1 on 6 matching bases. Germline CDR1 and CDR2: SNHLY and FYNNEI. With 6 bases removed from V and 1 base from J, the gap between germline ends came to 18 bases. CDR3 length: 16 residues.

CDR3 in DNA: TGTGCCTCGGCGCTGCGGGGGCAGAACACTGAAGCTTTCTTT. Translated, it gives CASALRGQNTEAFF. The chain links TRBV30 to TRBJ1-1; D is possibly TRBD1 (6 bases). The V end was cut by 7 bases, the J end by 1 base, with 16 bases between. CDR1 is GTSNPN, CDR2 SVGIG, per germline (reference sequence). The CDR3 runs to 14 residues.

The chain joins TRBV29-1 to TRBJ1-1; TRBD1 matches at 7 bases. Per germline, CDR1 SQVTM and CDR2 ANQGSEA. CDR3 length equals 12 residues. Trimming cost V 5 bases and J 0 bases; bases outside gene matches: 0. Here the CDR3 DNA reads TGCAGCGTTACAGGGGTGAACACTGAAGCTTTCTTT. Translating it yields CSVTGVNTEAFF. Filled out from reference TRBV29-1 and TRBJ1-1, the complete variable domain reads SAVISQKPSRDICQRGTSLTIQCQVDSQVTMMFWYRQQPGQSLTLIATANQGSEATYESGFVIDKFPISRPNLTFSTLTVSNMSPEDSSIYLCSVTGVNTEAFFGQGTRLTVV.

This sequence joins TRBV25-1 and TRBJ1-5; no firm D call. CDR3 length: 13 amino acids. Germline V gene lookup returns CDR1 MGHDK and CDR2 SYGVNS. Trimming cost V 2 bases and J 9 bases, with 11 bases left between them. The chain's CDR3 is CASSEKSGSPQHF. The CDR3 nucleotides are TGTGCCAGCAGTGAAAAAAGCGGGTCGCCCCAGCATTTT.

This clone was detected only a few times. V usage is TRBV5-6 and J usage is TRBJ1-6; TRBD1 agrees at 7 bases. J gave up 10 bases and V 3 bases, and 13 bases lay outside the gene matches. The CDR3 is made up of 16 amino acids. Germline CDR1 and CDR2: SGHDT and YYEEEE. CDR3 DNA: TGTGCCAGCAGCTGGGGGACAGCCAAAAGGAAGTCACCCCTCCACTTT. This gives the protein CASSWGTAKRKSPLHF.

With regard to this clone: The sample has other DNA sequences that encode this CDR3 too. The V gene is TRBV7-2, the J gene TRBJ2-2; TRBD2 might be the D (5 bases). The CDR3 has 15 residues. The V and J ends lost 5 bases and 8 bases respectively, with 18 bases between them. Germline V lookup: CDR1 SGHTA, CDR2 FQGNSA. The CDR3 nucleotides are TGTGCCAGCAGCCCTAGCTATGCACGGACTGGGGAGCTGTTTTTT. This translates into CASSPSYARTGELFF.

The CDR3 sequence is CASRSRGSSGSGEQYF. The CDR3 DNA is TGCGCCAGCAGGTCGCGGGGGAGTAGCGGGAGTGGCGAGCAGTACTTC. This chain uses TRBV10-2 with TRBJ2-7; 9 bases map to TRBD2. Per the germline V gene, CDR1 is WSHSY and CDR2 is SAAADI. The CDR3 is 16 residues long. Trimming at V came to 6 bases and at J to 6 bases, leaving 15 bases not matched to a gene.

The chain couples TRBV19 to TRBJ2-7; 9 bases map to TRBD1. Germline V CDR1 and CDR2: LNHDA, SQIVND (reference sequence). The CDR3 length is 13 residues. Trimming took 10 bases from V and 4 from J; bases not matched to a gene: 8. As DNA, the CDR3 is TGTGCCACCTCACCCGGACAGGGGTACGAGCAGTACTTC. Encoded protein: CATSPGQGYEQYF.

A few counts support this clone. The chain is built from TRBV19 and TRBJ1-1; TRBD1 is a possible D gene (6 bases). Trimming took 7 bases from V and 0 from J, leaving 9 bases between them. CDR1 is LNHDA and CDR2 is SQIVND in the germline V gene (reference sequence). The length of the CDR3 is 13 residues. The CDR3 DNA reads TGTGCCAGTAAGGGGACACTGAACACTGAAGCTTTCTTT. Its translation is CASKGTLNTEAFF.

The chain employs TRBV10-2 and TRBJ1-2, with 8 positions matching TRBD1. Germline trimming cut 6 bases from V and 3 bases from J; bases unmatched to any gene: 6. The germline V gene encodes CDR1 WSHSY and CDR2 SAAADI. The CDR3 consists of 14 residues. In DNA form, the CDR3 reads TGCGCCAGCAGGCAGGCAGGGGGCGACTATGGCTACACCTTC. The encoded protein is CASRQAGGDYGYTF.

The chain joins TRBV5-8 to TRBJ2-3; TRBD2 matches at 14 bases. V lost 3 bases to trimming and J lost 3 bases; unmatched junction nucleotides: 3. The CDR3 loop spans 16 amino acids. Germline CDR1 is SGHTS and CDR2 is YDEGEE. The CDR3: CASSWGLAGVTDTQYF. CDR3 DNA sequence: TGTGCCAGCAGCTGGGGACTAGCGGGAGTGACAGATACGCAGTATTTT.

CDR3 residues: CASSYSERQNTEAFF. The CDR3 coding sequence is TGTGCCAGCAGTTACTCCGAGCGCCAGAACACTGAAGCTTTCTTT. The V gene is TRBV6-5, the J gene TRBJ1-1; D uncertain. The CDR3 has 15 residues. Germline CDR1 reads MNHEY; CDR2 reads SVGAGI. Trimming pared 0 bases from V and 1 base from J, leaving 9 bases between.